This T cell receptor beta chain was found in a study of Ad26.COV2.S vaccination and SARS-CoV-2 variants. Only in-frame clones appear in the TCRdb table, and some are missing; sequencing was by immunoSEQ multiplex PCR. The sample has around 500,000 clones, nearly 90% seen once; the top ten hold 1.7%. Germline-derived CDR1 and CDR2 are SGHDN and FVKESK. The CDR3 consists of 14 residues. V lost 2 bases and J 5 bases, leaving 12 bases between the germline ends. The treatment here: 19 received Ad26.COV2.S at low or high dose, single or two shots; roughly 5 received placebo; per-sample allocation not given. Day 63 after the first injection of vaccine or placebo was the sampling time.

The rearrangement links TRBV14 to TRBJ2-5, with a tentative D call TRBD1 (6 bases). The specimen comprised peripheral blood, sampled in a trial of Ad26.COV2.S vaccine versus placebo. This receptor was taken from a person between 18 and 65 years old who received the Ad26.COV2.S COVID-19 vaccine or a placebo. CDR3 sequence reads: CASSQLNRGETQYF. Written as DNA, the CDR3 is TGTGCCAGCAGCCAACTAAATAGGGGGGAGACCCAGTACTTC.